This T cell receptor (beta chain) derives from a study of tissue T cells after allogeneic stem cell transplantation. In the case of this clone: The antigen remains undetermined. Genes and germline come from the mouse. From the germline J gene comes the end of the CDR3, since the read stops 1 residue before it.

Per the germline V gene, CDR1 is NNHNN and CDR2 is SYGAGS (reference sequence). The CDR3 extends over 16 amino acids. With 4 bases removed from V and 0 bases from J, the gap between germline ends came to 14 bases. Notes on the study in general: Motif-based clustering found tissue-specific repertoire signatures shared across patients, though few clones were shared.

Some clones are missing from TCRdb's copy, which holds only in-frame ones; the method was immunoSEQ multiplex PCR. The profile shows fewer than 9,000 clones, roughly a third of them singletons. As to time point: mouse harvest day 14 after allogeneic transplant. The graft held 10^6 splenic CD5+ T cells and 10^7 T-cell-depleted bone marrow cells. The sequenced sample was skin. The sequence was collected from a female BALB/c mouse given C57BL/6 T cells with graft-versus-host disease after an allogeneic hematopoietic cell transplant. The chain has TRBV13-2 and TRBJ2-1; the D gene is possibly TRBD1 (6 bases). The CDR3 sequence: CASGFRDTYNYAEQFF. CDR3 DNA (partial): TGTGCCAGCGGTTTCCGGGACACTTATAACTATGCTGAGCAGTTC.